Presented here are 9 T cell receptor beta chains from one specimen sequenced in a study of T cell clones after liver transplantation. Some clones are missing from TCRdb's copy, which holds only in-frame ones; the method was immunoSEQ multiplex PCR. Of tens of thousands of clones in the sample, approximately 87% were seen once. Material: CD4+ T cells from blood, obtained at the 22-month timepoint. These receptors came from a human patient who received a liver transplant. Some T cells may arise from the graft donor.

The chain uses TRBV13 and TRBJ1-1; a possible D gene is TRBD1 (6 bases). V gave up 5 bases and J gave up 4 bases, with 14 bases separating them. The CDR3 spans 14 residues. Germline V CDR1 and CDR2: PRHDT, FYEKMQ (reference sequence). CDR3 loop: CASSRGGGGTEAFF. The CDR3 DNA sequence: TGTGCCAGCAGCCGCGGCGGAGGGGGCACTGAAGCTTTCTTT. Using reference TRBV13 and TRBJ1-1 for the parts outside the CDR3, the full variable domain is AAGVIQSPRHLIKEKRETATLKCYPIPRHDTVYWYQQGPGQDPQFLISFYEKMQSDKGSIPDRFSAQQFSDYHSELNMSSLELGDSALYFCASSRGGGGTEAFFGQGTRLTVV.

The genes are TRBV11-2 and TRBJ2-7, with D unresolved. The CDR3 is made up of 15 amino acids. V was cut by 2 bases and J by 0 bases, with 11 bases left in between. Germline V lookup: CDR1 SGHAT, CDR2 FQNNGV. The CDR3 nucleotides are TGTGCCAGCAGCTTAAATCGGGCCGGCTCCTACGAGCAGTACTTC. This encodes CASSLNRAGSYEQYF.

V and J are TRBV5-4 and TRBJ1-5; a possible D gene is TRBD1 (5 bases). CDR1 and CDR2 (germline): SGHNT, YYREEE (reference sequence). Trimming took off 4 bases at V and 0 bases at J, with 8 bases between the two ends. This CDR3 contains 14 residues. The CDR3 here is CASSRGGSNQPQHF. CDR3 sequence (DNA): TGTGCCAGCAGCCGTGGGGGTAGCAATCAGCCCCAGCATTTT.

The chain carries TRBV4-2 and TRBJ2-7; 11 bases are a match to TRBD2. Trimming took 0 bases from V and 0 from J; bases not matched to a gene: 10. Germline V gene sequence: CDR1 LGHNA, CDR2 YNFKEQ. The CDR3 loop spans 19 amino acids. The CDR3 coding sequence is TGTGCCAGCAGCCAAGAAGAGGGATTAGCGGGAGGGACCTCCTACGAGCAGTACTTC. This encodes CASSQEEGLAGGTSYEQYF.

The chain couples TRBV7-2 to TRBJ1-4; TRBD1 matches 9 bases. Unmatched junction bases numbered 10, after V lost 3 bases and J lost 8 bases. CDR1 is SGHTA and CDR2 is FQGNSA in the germline V gene. This CDR3 is 16 amino acids long. The CDR3 here is CASSFSGTGRLEKLFF. CDR3 coding DNA: TGTGCCAGCAGCTTTTCCGGGACAGGGCGTCTAGAAAAACTGTTTTTT. Complete variable domain (other parts from reference TRBV7-2 and TRBJ1-4): GAGVSQSPSNKVTEKGKDVELRCDPISGHTALYWYRQSLGQGLEFLIYFQGNSAPDKSGLPSDRFSAERTGGSVSTLTIQRTQQEDSAVYLCASSFSGTGRLEKLFFGSGTQLSVL.

The chain uses TRBV6-6 and TRBJ1-2; D perhaps matches TRBD1 (5 bases). V shed 3 bases and J shed 0 bases, with 11 bases lying between them. Germline CDR1 and CDR2: MNHNY and SVGAGI (reference sequence). This CDR3 is 15 amino acids long. The CDR3 region is CASSYSREANYGYTF. As DNA, the CDR3 is TGTGCCAGCAGTTATTCCAGGGAAGCTAACTATGGCTACACCTTC.

The gene calls are TRBV4-2 and TRBJ2-3; TRBD2 matches at 11 bases. There are 15 residues in the CDR3. Germline lookup yields CDR1 LGHNA and CDR2 YNFKEQ. Germline trimming cut 4 bases from V and 6 bases from J; bases unmatched to any gene: 6. For the CDR3, the DNA is TGTGCCAGCAGCCGTAGCGGGGGGGACATTGATACGCAGTATTTT. It codes for CASSRSGGDIDTQYF.

The chain is built from TRBV29-1 and TRBJ2-5; no clear D. The CDR3 consists of 13 residues. CDR1 is SQVTM and CDR2 is ANQGSEA in the germline V gene. V dropped 4 bases and J dropped 4 bases, with 13 bases sitting between them. CDR3 in amino acids: CSVVWLPPETQYF. Written as DNA, the CDR3 is TGCAGCGTTGTGTGGCTGCCTCCAGAGACCCAGTACTTC.

For the CDR3, the DNA is TGTGCCAGCAGCCAAGATAGGAAACGCACCATATATTTT. Its protein is CASSQDRKRTIYF. The V and J genes are TRBV4-2 and TRBJ1-3; D not resolved. Per the germline V gene, CDR1 is LGHNA and CDR2 is YNFKEQ. The V end was cut by 0 bases, the J end by 9 bases, with 9 bases between. This CDR3 has 13 residues.